These 17 T cell receptor beta chains were sequenced from one sample in a study of blood T cell repertoires in COVID-19 (dated by TCRdb to 2018 to 2020). The library came from the immunoSEQ multiplex PCR assay. In its TCRdb copy, this immuneACCESS table keeps in-frame sequences only and misses some clones. Where compared with another copy, unresolved V genes explain less than half of these, and the others have no known cause. For this sample the table gives 300,000 to 350,000 clones, of which more than 70% were detected only once. Clones ranked in the top ten supply 1.5% to 2% of the sample. The specimen was peripheral blood. The origin of the receptors is a woman in her thirties with COVID-19, enrolled during active disease.

The chain combines TRBV5-1 with TRBJ2-2; D gene unclear. This CDR3 has 15 residues. Trimming left V 1 base short and J 0 bases short, with 7 bases between. The germline V gene encodes CDR1 SGHRS and CDR2 YFSETQ. This CDR3 is CASSLPTANTGELFF. For the CDR3, the DNA is TGCGCCAGCAGCTTGCCCACAGCGAACACCGGGGAGCTGTTTTTT.

The chain carries TRBV16 and TRBJ2-2, with D tentatively TRBD2 (5 bases). Trimming removed 3 bases at V and 6 bases at J, with 8 bases between. Per the germline V gene, CDR1 is KGHSY and CDR2 is FQNENV. The CDR3 length is 13 residues. In nucleotides, the CDR3 is TGTGCCAGCAGCCACGGAGGTGCCGGGGAGCTGTTTTTT. Its translation is CASSHGGAGELFF. Based on the CDR3 plus reference TRBV16 and TRBJ2-2, the full variable domain is GEEVAQTPKHLVRGEGQKAKLYCAPIKGHSYVFWYQQVLKNEFKFLISFQNENVFDETGMPKERFSAKCLPNSPCSLEIQATKLEDSAVYFCASSHGGAGELFFGEGSRLTVL.

The rearrangement uses TRBV20-1 and TRBJ2-1, with 9 bases aligning to TRBD2. The CDR3 runs 18 residues. Germline lookup yields CDR1 DFQATT and CDR2 SNEGSKA (reference sequence). V shed 3 bases, J shed 0 bases, and the junction held 12 bases outside the gene matches. The CDR3 is CSASGLAGISSSYNEQFF. The CDR3 DNA sequence: TGCAGTGCTAGTGGGCTAGCGGGGATCTCGAGCTCCTACAATGAGCAGTTCTTC.

This clone was counted between two and nine times. V gene TRBV6-6 combines with J gene TRBJ1-2; 8 bases align to TRBD1. The length of the CDR3 is 13 residues. The junction had 10 bases not matched to a gene; V was cut back by 8 bases and J by 8 bases. Germline assignment: CDR1 MNHNY and CDR2 SVGAGI (reference sequence). The DNA for the CDR3 is TGTGCCAGCGTGGCAGGGGGCATGTCCGGCTACACCTTC. This gives the protein CASVAGGMSGYTF.

The rearrangement links TRBV19 to TRBJ2-5; no firm D call. CDR1 is LNHDA and CDR2 is SQIVND in the germline V gene (reference sequence). The CDR3 contains 14 residues. Trimming left V 1 base short and J 1 base short, with 7 bases between. CDR3 bases: TGTGCCAGTAGTATAGTTTTCAGCCAAGAGACCCAGTACTTC. This translates into CASSIVFSQETQYF.

The CDR3, as DNA: TGTGCCACGGGGGAAGTTGGGTGGGATACGCAGTATTTT. Translation: CATGEVGWDTQYF. The rearrangement joins TRBV12-3 or TRBV12-4 to TRBJ2-3; D is perhaps TRBD2 (6 bases). This CDR3 has 13 amino acids. Trimming left V 10 bases short and J 6 bases short, with 17 bases between.

The V and J genes are TRBV6-5 and TRBJ1-6, with TRBD1 matching 9 bases. The CDR3 has 13 residues. Trimming removed 6 bases from V and 8 bases from J; junction bases left unmatched: 2. Per the germline V gene, CDR1 is MNHEY and CDR2 is SVGAGI. CDR3: CASSRDRDSPLHF. The CDR3, as DNA: TGTGCCAGCAGCCGGGACAGGGATTCACCCCTCCACTTT.

The count of this clone is one. The chain is built from TRBV6-2 or TRBV6-3 and TRBJ1-1, with D tentatively TRBD1 (5 bases). The CDR3 consists of 14 residues. Germline CDR1 and CDR2: MNHEY and SVGEGT. The germline V and J ends were trimmed by 6 bases and 0 bases, with 11 bases remaining between them. CDR3 in DNA: TGTGCCAGCAGCCTCAGGGCGATGAACACTGAAGCTTTCTTT. It codes for CASSLRAMNTEAFF.

The genes are TRBV24-1 and TRBJ2-5, with a possible D match to TRBD1 (5 bases). CDR1 is KGHDR and CDR2 is SFDVKD in the germline V gene. Between the trimmed V and J ends, which lost 6 bases and 1 base, there was a span of 11 bases. This CDR3 spans 14 amino acids. This chain's CDR3 is CATSTGAIQETQYF. The CDR3 DNA is TGTGCCACCAGTACTGGGGCCATCCAAGAGACCCAGTACTTC.

This chain links TRBV5-5 with TRBJ1-5; D not resolved. The ends were cut back, 4 bases at V and 4 bases at J, with 21 bases in the middle. In germline, CDR1 is SGHKS, CDR2 YYEKEE (reference sequence). CDR3 length equals 17 residues. CDR3 nucleotide sequence: TGTGCCAGCAGCCCGGCGGGGTGGGGAGCGGGGAATCAGCCCCAGCATTTT. It yields the protein CASSPAGWGAGNQPQHF.

This clone came up once. The chain recombines TRBV5-6 with TRBJ2-1; possibly TRBD2 for D (6 bases). Germline assignment: CDR1 SGHDT and CDR2 YYEEEE. The germline V and J ends were trimmed by 3 bases and 6 bases, with 10 bases remaining between them. The CDR3 spans 13 residues. CDR3: CASSYLASNEQFF. Written as DNA, the CDR3 is TGTGCCAGCAGCTACCTAGCGAGCAATGAGCAGTTCTTC.

The chain employs TRBV5-1 and TRBJ2-7; 7 bases align to TRBD1. Germline-derived CDR1 and CDR2 are SGHRS and YFSETQ. CDR3 length: 14 amino acids. V shed 4 bases and J 4 bases; nucleotides not matched to a gene: 8. The CDR3 here is CASSKGTAEYEQYF. CDR3 bases: TGCGCCAGCAGCAAAGGGACAGCTGAATACGAGCAGTACTTC.

The genes are TRBV5-4 and TRBJ1-2; no clear D gene. Germline CDR1 SGHNT, CDR2 YYREEE (reference sequence). This CDR3 spans 15 amino acids. V lost 4 bases and J lost 7, with 20 bases in between. This CDR3 is CASSSPGEGNVGYTF. CDR3 bases: TGTGCCAGCAGCAGCCCCGGGGAAGGAAATGTTGGCTACACCTTC.

The rearrangement uses TRBV18 and TRBJ2-6; TRBD1 might be the D (6 bases). The V gene lost 5 bases and the J gene lost 0 bases, with 11 bases spanning the gap. This CDR3 contains 16 residues. Germline V gene sequence: CDR1 KGHSH, CDR2 LQKENI. CDR3 sequence: CASSITGSSGANVLTF. The CDR3 bases are TGTGCCAGCTCAATTACAGGGAGCTCTGGGGCCAACGTCCTGACTTTC.

V and J are TRBV18 and TRBJ1-2; 9 positions match TRBD1. Germline loops: CDR1 KGHSH, CDR2 LQKENI. There are 18 residues in the CDR3. Trimming at V came to 3 bases and at J to 2 bases, leaving 13 bases not matched to a gene. The CDR3 reads CASSPNTGGPRSNYGYTF. The CDR3 bases are TGTGCCAGCTCACCGAATACAGGGGGCCCCCGAAGCAACTATGGCTACACCTTC.

The chain combines TRBV3-1 (or the pseudogene TRBV3-2) with TRBJ1-1; D is possibly TRBD1 (6 bases). The CDR3 length is 14 residues. The germline V and J ends were trimmed by 3 bases and 0 bases, with 8 bases remaining between them. Germline CDR1 reads LGHDT; CDR2 reads YNNKEL (reference sequence). The CDR3 protein is CASSQRQVNTEAFF. In DNA form, the CDR3 reads TGTGCCAGCAGCCAGAGACAGGTGAACACTGAAGCTTTCTTT.

The genes are TRBV5-1 and TRBJ2-5; possibly TRBD1 for D (5 bases). Germline CDR1 reads SGHRS; CDR2 reads YFSETQ. V shed 4 bases and J shed 8 bases, with 21 bases lying between them. This CDR3 contains 15 residues. DNA of the CDR3: TGCGCCAGCAGCCTACAGGTGGGGCCAAGAGAAACCCAGTACTTC. This sequence encodes CASSLQVGPRETQYF.